This entry features one T cell receptor (beta chain) sequence. This sample stems from a study of blood T cell repertoires in COVID-19. The overall study: The United States, Italy and Spain supplied acute and convalescent COVID-19 samples. Nucleic acid was either cDNA or gDNA, and it came from T cells, B-cell-depleted T cells, or PBMCs.

CDR1 SGHTA and CDR2 FQGNSA come from the germline V gene. The CDR3 spans 16 residues. V lost 0 bases and J lost 0; bases outside the gene matches: 4. Per the authors' pipeline: Amplification of reference gene primers was used by the study to estimate nucleated cell counts. Assay used: immunoSEQ multiplex PCR; TCRdb lists only in-frame clones, some missing. For V, J and clone size, that table is used; D and trimming come from the DNA. Of around 190,000 clones in the sample, 80% to 90% are singletons; the top ten hold about 4.9%. Material for sequencing was peripheral blood. The TCR was taken from an elderly woman with acute or convalescent COVID-19. The gene calls are TRBV7-2 and TRBJ1-2; TRBD1 matches 7 bases. Here the CDR3 DNA reads TGTGCCAGCAGCTTAGCGACAGGGACGCCTAACTATGGCTACACCTTC. This gives the protein CASSLATGTPNYGYTF.